These 11 T cell receptor beta chains originate from one sample sequenced in a study of CD8+CD57+ T cells in acquired aplastic anemia. TCR beta VDJ and CDR3 profiles were obtained from a genomic DNA template. TCRdb itself ran the reads through MiXCR, one entry per CDR3 protein. The sample contains around 500,000 distinct CDR3 sequences, around 33% of which appear only once. Flow cytometry had shown expanded CD8+CD57+ cells in the patients chosen for sequencing. Sequencing was carried out using sorted CD4+, CD8+, or CD8+CD57+ T cells (not recorded which) from PBMCs. The receptors here all came from a human donor with aplastic anemia.

This clonotype was counted between two and nine times. A much more abundant neighbour one base away suggests this may be a read error. The chain combines TRBV7-2 with TRBJ2-7; TRBD2 matches at 10 bases. Germline CDR1 reads SGHTA; CDR2 reads FQGNSA. This CDR3 has 15 residues. The CDR3 is CVSSATSGPTYEQYF. The CDR3 DNA is TGTGTCAGCAGCGCGACTAGCGGGCCAACCTACGAGCAGTACTTC.

This chain connects TRBV7-2 to TRBJ2-7; no definite D call. Deletions cut 6 bases from V and 4 bases from J, with 10 bases between. Germline V gene lookup returns CDR1 SGHTA and CDR2 FQGNSA. CDR3 size: 12 residues. The CDR3 is CASSFSQYEQYF. As DNA, the CDR3 is TGTGCCAGCAGTTTTAGCCAGTACGAGCAGTACTTC.

The chain joins TRBV2 to TRBJ1-5, with D tentatively TRBD1 (5 bases). Germline CDR1 reads SNHLY; CDR2 reads FYNNEI. The CDR3 runs to 13 residues. V was cut by 5 bases and J by 11 bases, with 16 bases left in between. The chain's CDR3 is CASSTGTEETQHF. As DNA, the CDR3 is TGTGCCAGCAGTACCGGGACGGAAGAGACCCAGCATTTT. The variable domain in full, with the rest retrieved from reference TRBV2 and TRBJ1-5, is EPEVTQTPSHQVTQMGQEVILRCVPISNHLYFYWYRQILGQKVEFLVSFYNNEISEKSEIFDDQFSVERPDGSNFTLKIRSTKLEDSAMYFCASSTGTEETQHFGDGTRLSIL.

This clonotype was observed many times. The V gene is TRBV7-3, the J gene TRBJ1-5; TRBD1 might be the D (5 bases). Germline values: CDR1 SGHTA, CDR2 FQGTGA. This CDR3 is 13 amino acids long. V lost 3 bases to trimming and J lost 6 bases, with 9 bases between them. The CDR3 region is CASSFQGSQPQHF. In DNA, the CDR3 is TGTGCCAGCAGCTTTCAGGGTAGTCAGCCCCAGCATTTT.

This clonotype occurred many times. The chain has TRBV20-1 and TRBJ2-3; 10 positions agree with TRBD2. Germline V gene sequence: CDR1 DFQATT, CDR2 SNEGSKA (reference sequence). The CDR3 spans 12 residues. This chain's CDR3 is CTLAGFGDTQYF. CDR3 in DNA: TGCACACTAGCGGGATTCGGGGATACGCAGTATTTT.

This rearrangement joins TRBV15 to TRBJ2-7; D might be TRBD1 (7 bases). The V gene lost 10 bases and the J gene lost 3 bases, with 19 bases spanning the gap. The length of the CDR3 is 14 residues. Germline-derived CDR1 and CDR2 are LNHNV and YYDKDF (reference sequence). The CDR3 DNA reads TGTGCCAACGCGCGAAACAGGGGAGGCTACGAGCAGTACTTC. This gives the protein CANARNRGGYEQYF.

V and J are TRBV15 and TRBJ2-3; 11 positions match TRBD2. Germline V gene sequence: CDR1 LNHNV, CDR2 YYDKDF (reference sequence). The V segment lost 3 bases and the J segment 1 base; nucleotides outside the gene matches: 12. This CDR3 has 19 amino acids. This chain's CDR3 is CATSRSTTLLAGGTDTQYF. The DNA for the CDR3 is TGTGCCACCAGCAGGTCGACGACCTTACTAGCGGGAGGCACAGATACGCAGTATTTT.

This clonotype has ten or more counts. The V call is TRBV6-1, the J call TRBJ1-2; TRBD1 aligns across 10 bases. CDR1 and CDR2 (germline): MNHNS, SASEGT. The CDR3 spans 15 residues. V shed 5 bases and J 7 bases; nucleotides not matched to a gene: 10. This CDR3 reads CASSQTRDRGRGYTF. CDR3 DNA: TGTGCCAGCAGTCAAACCCGGGACAGGGGACGTGGCTACACCTTC.

The rearrangement joins TRBV5-1 to TRBJ2-3, with D hard to call. The CDR3 has 15 residues. CDR1 is SGHRS and CDR2 is YFSETQ in the germline V gene. V was clipped by 1 base and J by 0 bases, with 9 bases between them. For the CDR3, the DNA is TGCGCCAGCAGCTTGCCGACAAGAAGCACAGATACGCAGTATTTT. Translated: CASSLPTRSTDTQYF. Complete variable domain (other parts from reference TRBV5-1 and TRBJ2-3): KAGVTQTPRYLIKTRGQQVTLSCSPISGHRSVSWYQQTPGQGLQFLFEYFSETQRNKGNFPGRFSGRQFSNSRSEMNVSTLELGDSALYLCASSLPTRSTDTQYFGPGTRLTVL.

This clonotype has ten or more counts. The rearrangement uses TRBV20-1 and TRBJ1-5, with a tentative D call TRBD1 (6 bases). Germline CDR1 is DFQATT and CDR2 is SNEGSKA (reference sequence). This CDR3 is 14 amino acids long. Deletions cut 6 bases from V and 3 bases from J, with 15 bases between. CDR3 residues: CSASAGQPNQPQHF. The CDR3 DNA reads TGCAGTGCCTCCGCTGGACAGCCCAATCAGCCCCAGCATTTT.

This clonotype was counted once. A much larger clonotype is one base distant, so this may be a read error. The genes are TRBV19 and TRBJ2-7; TRBD1 matches 8 bases. The germline CDR1 and CDR2 sequences are LNHDA and SQIVND (reference sequence). The ends lost 9 bases at V and 5 bases at J; junction bases unmatched: 12. The CDR3 consists of 14 residues. CDR3 coding DNA: TGTGCCAGCAGACCGACAGGGGTAGCCAACGAGCAGTACTTC. It is translated as CASRPTGVANEQYF.